This T cell receptor (beta chain) stems from a study of early T cells in non-severe SARS-CoV-2 infection. In the study overall: RNA in bulk from unsorted whole blood was sequenced, and chains were unpaired. Notes on the study in general: Missing private and CD4 specificities, VDJdb matching favored anti-spike CD8 responses.

This CDR3 comprises 14 residues. The germline V and J ends were trimmed by 8 bases and 5 bases, with 16 bases remaining between them. The germline V gene encodes CDR1 LGHDT and CDR2 YNNKEL (reference sequence). Researchers tagged individual cDNA molecules with unique molecular identifiers. TCRdb re-derived calls from the 5' RACE reads in MiXCR, one entry per CDR3 protein. The repertoire holds 50,000 to 65,000 distinct CDR3 sequences, with around 12% as singletons. This clonotype has just a few counts. Its antigen is still unknown. Specimen: whole blood. This TCR derives from an adult who was a healthcare worker with PCR-confirmed SARS-CoV-2 infection or an uninfected control (not recorded which). The genes are TRBV3-1 and TRBJ2-1; D gene unclear. The CDR3 is CASAPRALNNEQFF. The CDR3, as DNA: TGTGCCAGCGCCCCGCGTGCGCTTAACAATGAGCAGTTCTTC.